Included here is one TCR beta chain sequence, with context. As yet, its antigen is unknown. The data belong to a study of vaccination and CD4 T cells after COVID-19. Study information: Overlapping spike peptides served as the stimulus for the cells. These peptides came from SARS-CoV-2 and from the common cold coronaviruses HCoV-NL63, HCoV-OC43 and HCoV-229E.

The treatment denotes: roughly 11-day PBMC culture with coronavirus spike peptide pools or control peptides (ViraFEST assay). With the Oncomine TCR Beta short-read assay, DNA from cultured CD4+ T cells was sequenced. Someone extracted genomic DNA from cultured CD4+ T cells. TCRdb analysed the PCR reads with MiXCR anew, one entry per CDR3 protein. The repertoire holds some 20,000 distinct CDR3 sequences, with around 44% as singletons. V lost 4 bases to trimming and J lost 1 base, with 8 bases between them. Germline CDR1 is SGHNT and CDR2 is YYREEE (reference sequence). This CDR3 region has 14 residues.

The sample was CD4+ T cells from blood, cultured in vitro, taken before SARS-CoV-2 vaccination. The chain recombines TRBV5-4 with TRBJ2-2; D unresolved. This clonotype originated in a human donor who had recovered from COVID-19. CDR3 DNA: TGTGCCAGCAGCCGCCAGGAGAACACCGGGGAGCTGTTTTTT. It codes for CASSRQENTGELFF.